Listed here are 8 T cell receptor beta chains from one sample, sequenced in a study of T cell repertoires in cytomegalovirus infection. One entry per CDR3 protein results from TCRdb running MiXCR on the reads. Of 680,000 or so distinct CDR3 sequences in the sample, roughly 35% were seen once. Input material: PBMCs. These receptors all stem from a human donor in good health (CMV status not recorded). Some clones in this sample may be carry-over from other donors' samples.

This clonotype was seen only once. This CDR3 fails to terminate in the conserved phenylalanine or tryptophan, so it likely reflects a read error. V gene TRBV4-1 combines with J gene TRBJ2-4; 7 bases align to TRBD1. The V gene end was trimmed by 1 base and the J gene end by 8 bases; junction bases not matched to a gene: 5. This CDR3 is built from 14 residues. In germline, CDR1 is MGHRA, CDR2 YSYEKL. CDR3 sequence reads: CASSQVAGGDIQYL. The DNA of the CDR3 is TGCGCCAGCAGCCAAGTGGCAGGGGGTGACATTCAGTACTTA.

This CDR3 reads CAISQTGAPYEQYF. The CDR3 DNA reads as TGTGCCATCAGTCAGACAGGGGCCCCCTACGAGCAGTACTTC. This rearrangement joins TRBV10-3 to TRBJ2-7; 8 positions agree with TRBD1. Germline V gives CDR1 ENHRY, CDR2 SYGVKD. V trimming: 5 bases; J trimming: 2 bases; junction bases outside the gene matches: 5. The CDR3 is 14 residues long.

The chain combines TRBV29-1 with TRBJ2-1, with 8 positions matching TRBD1. This CDR3 has 14 amino acids. Germline loops: CDR1 SQVTM, CDR2 ANQGSEA. V was clipped by 4 bases and J by 2 bases; unmatched bases: 4. The CDR3 region is CSVGTGIAYNEQFF. For the CDR3, the DNA is TGCAGCGTTGGGACAGGGATAGCCTACAATGAGCAGTTCTTC.

The chain links TRBV2 to TRBJ2-3; 8 bases map to TRBD2. Germline CDR1 reads SNHLY; CDR2 reads FYNNEI. The CDR3 covers 16 residues. J lost 4 bases, V lost 7 bases, and 13 bases had no gene match. Written as DNA, the CDR3 is TGTGCCAGCATCCGACCTGGCGGGGGGATTGCAGATACGCAGTATTTT. Protein: CASIRPGGGIADTQYF.

This clonotype turned up a few times. The chain has TRBV28 and TRBJ2-1; maybe TRBD2 (6 bases). The CDR3 has 16 amino acids. Germline CDR1 reads MDHEN; CDR2 reads SYDVKM. Trimming pared 7 bases from V and 5 bases from J, leaving 21 bases between. The CDR3 nucleotides read TGTGCCAGCACCCCGCCGGAGGGCGCTCCTAACAATGAGCAGTTCTTC. Protein sequence: CASTPPEGAPNNEQFF.

To note about this clonotype: The conserved final phenylalanine or tryptophan is absent from the CDR3, which likely points to a read error. The chain carries TRBV6-2 or TRBV6-3 and TRBJ2-7; the D gene is possibly TRBD1 (5 bases). The CDR3 runs 13 residues. Per the germline V gene, CDR1 is MNHEY and CDR2 is SVGEGT. Trimming pared 4 bases from V and 6 bases from J, leaving 13 bases between. CDR3 bases: TGTGCCAGCAGTTCCCTCGACAGATCCGAGCAGTACTTA. It specifies CASSSLDRSEQYL.

V and J are TRBV12-3 or TRBV12-4 and TRBJ1-5; the D gene is possibly TRBD1 (5 bases). V lost 5 bases to trimming and J lost 4 bases, with 12 bases between them. The CDR3 length is 14 residues. CDR3 protein: CASSPGAGNQPQHF. The CDR3 DNA follows: TGTGCCAGCAGTCCCGGGGCCGGAAATCAGCCCCAGCATTTT.

This clonotype came up a few times. The rearrangement links TRBV5-1 to TRBJ2-5; TRBD2 aligns across 7 bases. Germline loops: CDR1 SGHRS, CDR2 YFSETQ. The CDR3 is 14 amino acids. V shed 2 bases and J 5 bases; nucleotides not matched to a gene: 6. In nucleotides, the CDR3 is TGCGCCAGCAGCTTTCGACTAGCAGGGGAGACCCAGTACTTC. The encoded protein is CASSFRLAGETQYF.